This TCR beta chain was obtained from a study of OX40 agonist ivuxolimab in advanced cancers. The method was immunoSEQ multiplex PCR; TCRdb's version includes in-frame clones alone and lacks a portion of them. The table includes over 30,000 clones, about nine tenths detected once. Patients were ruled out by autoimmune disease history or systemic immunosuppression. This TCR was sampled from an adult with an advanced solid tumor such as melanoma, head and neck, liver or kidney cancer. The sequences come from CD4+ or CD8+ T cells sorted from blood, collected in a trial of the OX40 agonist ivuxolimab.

The CDR3 DNA is TGTGCCAGCAGCAAGACGGACAGGGGGCTCTACGAGCAGTACTTC. Amino acids: CASSKTDRGLYEQYF. This chain links TRBV9 with TRBJ2-7, with 11 bases aligning to TRBD1. V shed 4 bases, J shed 3 bases, and the junction held 6 bases outside the gene matches. Germline assignment: CDR1 SGDLS and CDR2 YYNGEE. This CDR3 has 15 amino acids.